This TCR beta chain comes out of a study of blood T cell dynamics during melanoma immunotherapy. Study summary: Patients with metastatic melanoma got pembrolizumab or nivolumab-ipilimumab as first-line care.

Clones were sequenced by immunoSEQ multiplex PCR, and TCRdb holds only the in-frame ones, with some missing. Of approximately 14,000 clones listed, 80% to 95% are singletons. Described time point: week 3, after first cycle of checkpoint inhibitor. Apart from a couple of fast progressors, RECIST 1.1 response was judged 12 weeks post-infusion. This CDR3 is 13 amino acids long. Germline loops: CDR1 SGHDT, CDR2 YYEEEE. With 2 bases removed from V and 4 bases from J, the gap between germline ends came to 9 bases. This TCR was sampled from a human donor with melanoma. J is TRBJ1-2 and V is TRBV5-6; no reliable D call. The sample here was blood, taken from a patient treated with checkpoint blockade. DNA of the CDR3: TGTGCCAGCAGCTTACAGAGAATCTATGGCTACACCTTC. It translates to CASSLQRIYGYTF.